Listed below are T cell receptor beta chains from one sample, sequenced in a study of cytomegalovirus exposure and HLA in healthy donors. Generated by immunoSEQ multiplex PCR, the TCRdb table keeps only in-frame clones and is missing some. The sample includes around 140,000 clones, 82% seen only once; the top ten take around 1.5%. Sequences were obtained from PBMCs. The receptor source for this set is a man younger than 45 in good health and CMV-seropositive. The CDR3 runs from the conserved cysteine through the conserved F or W. D genes are given only for firm matches. Clone size is not always given. Where it is, it says once, few, many or a class for expanded clones.

clone_size	d_call	v_call	j_call	cdr3_nt	cdr3_aa
NA	TRBD1	TRBV7-9	TRBJ2-5	TGTGCCAGCAGCGCGACAGGGGGCGCGGAGACCCAGTACTTC	CASSATGGAETQYF
NA	TRBD1	TRBV28	TRBJ2-2	TGTGCCAGCAGTTTTTGGGACAGTAACACCGGGGAGCTGTTTTTT	CASSFWDSNTGELFF
NA	NA	TRBV28	TRBJ1-4	TGTGCCAGCAGTATGGCTCCCGAAAAACTGTTTTTT	CASSMAPEKLFF
once	NA	TRBV5-1	TRBJ2-3	TGCGCCAGCAGCTTGCAGCGGGCTAGCACAGATACGCAGTATTTT	CASSLQRASTDTQYF
few	NA	TRBV6-1	TRBJ2-7	TGTGCCAGCAGTGAACGGGGGCAGTACTTC	CASSERGQYF
once	NA	TRBV5-1	TRBJ2-3	TGCGCCAGCAGCTTGGAGGGCAGGACTGAGGCAGATACGCAGTATTTT	CASSLEGRTEADTQYF
NA	NA	TRBV29-1	TRBJ1-1	TGCAGCGTTAAGGGGGTGGGCACTGAAGCTTTCTTT	CSVKGVGTEAFF
NA	TRBD1	TRBV5-1	TRBJ2-2	TGCGCCAGCAGCTCACAAGGACAGGGGAAGACCGGGGAGCTGTTTTTT	CASSSQGQGKTGELFF
NA	NA	TRBV14	TRBJ2-5	TGTGCCAGCAGTTCCATTGAGACCCAGTACTTC	CASSSIETQYF
NA	TRBD1	TRBV7-9	TRBJ2-7	TGTGCCAGCAGCTTGACGCAGGGGGCGACCTACGAGCAGTACTTC	CASSLTQGATYEQYF
NA	NA	TRBV28	TRBJ2-1	TGTGCCAGCAATCAGGGAATCACAATTGAGCAGTTCTTC	CASNQGITIEQFF
NA	NA	TRBV9	TRBJ1-2	TGTGCCAGCAGCTCCCGCGGGGCTAACTATGGCTACACCTTC	CASSSRGANYGYTF
NA	TRBD2	TRBV5-6	TRBJ2-3	TGTGCCAGCAGCTCTCCGGGACTAGCGGGGGGTCCCACAGATACGCAGTATTTT	CASSSPGLAGGPTDTQYF
once	TRBD1	TRBV6-1	TRBJ2-2	TGTGCCAGCAGTGGTTTGTTACAGGGGGCGAGCACCGGGGAGCTGTTTTTT	CASSGLLQGASTGELFF
NA	NA	TRBV11-2	TRBJ1-5	TGTGCCAGCAGCTCGACAGATAGCAATCAGCCCCAGCATTTT	CASSSTDSNQPQHF
NA	TRBD2	TRBV28	TRBJ2-3	TGTGCCAGCAGTTTAGCCGGGGGGGAAACAGATACGCAGTATTTT	CASSLAGGETDTQYF
many	NA	TRBV25-1	TRBJ1-2	TGTGCCAGCAGTTCTCCTGGGGGGGACTATGGCTACACCTTC	CASSSPGGDYGYTF
once	NA	TRBV28	TRBJ1-4	TGTGCCAGCAGTGTCGGTCAGGGCTCTCCTAATGAAAAACTGTTTTTT	CASSVGQGSPNEKLFF
once	TRBD2	TRBV7-3	TRBJ2-2	TGTGCCAGCAGCTCCTCTAGCGGGGGGGACACCGGGGAGCTGTTTTTT	CASSSSSGGDTGELFF
NA	NA	TRBV7-2	TRBJ2-2	TGTGCCAGCAGCTTAGAGCGGTCTTTCACCGGGGAGCTGTTTTTT	CASSLERSFTGELFF
once	TRBD2	TRBV9	TRBJ2-5	TGTGCCAGCAGCGTTGGCGCGGGGGGTTCGATAGCGGAGACCCAGTACTTC	CASSVGAGGSIAETQYF
NA	TRBD1	TRBV18	TRBJ1-1	TGTGCCAGCTCACAAATGGGACAGGGGGCGCGCACTGAAGCTTTCTTT	CASSQMGQGARTEAFF
NA	TRBD2	TRBV9	TRBJ2-7	TGTGCCAGCAGCGTAGCTTCGGCTAGCGGGGGGCCCCCCTACGAGCAGTACTTC	CASSVASASGGPPYEQYF
NA	NA	TRBV25-1	TRBJ1-2	TGTGCCAGCAGTGATGATCCTCAGGTCGATGGCTACACCTTC	CASSDDPQVDGYTF
NA	NA	TRBV6-6	TRBJ2-3	TGTGCCAGCAGTTCTCCCGGCGGGGCAAGCACAGATACGCAGTATTTT	CASSSPGGASTDTQYF
NA	TRBD1	TRBV14	TRBJ2-7	TGTGCCAGCAGCCCATTGGACAGGGGAGCGTACGAGCAGTACTTC	CASSPLDRGAYEQYF
few	TRBD1	TRBV28	TRBJ1-1	TGTGCCAGCAGTTTGACAGGGGGCTCTGAAGCTTTCTTT	CASSLTGGSEAFF
NA	TRBD1	TRBV10-3	TRBJ1-2	TGTGCCATCAGTGACCCGGGACAGCCGGGGAGCTATGGCTACACCTTC	CAISDPGQPGSYGYTF
NA	TRBD2	TRBV5-4	TRBJ2-2	TGTGCCAGCAGCTTAGGGACTAGCGGTTTCACCGGGGAGCTGTTTTTT	CASSLGTSGFTGELFF
few	NA	TRBV5-1	TRBJ2-1	TGCGCCAGCAGGGCATCGGAAGCAGGTGAGCAGTTCTTC	CASRASEAGEQFF
NA	NA	TRBV7-9	TRBJ1-1	TGTTCCAGCGCTCTATGGGCAAACCAAGCTTTCTTT	CSSALWANQAFF
few	NA	TRBV7-6	TRBJ2-1	TGTGCCAGCAGCTTACGCGGGTACAATGAGCAGTTCTTC	CASSLRGYNEQFF
NA	NA	TRBV9	TRBJ2-7	TGTGCCAGCAGCGTCGGACACACGAGCTACGAGCAGTACTTC	CASSVGHTSYEQYF
NA	TRBD2	TRBV7-9	TRBJ2-1	TGTGCCAGCAGCCTACCTAGGGCAGCGGGAGGCAACAATGAGCAGTTCTTC	CASSLPRAAGGNNEQFF
NA	NA	TRBV19	TRBJ2-7	TGTGCCAGTAGTACAGGGTTCGAGCAGTACTTC	CASSTGFEQYF
NA	TRBD1	TRBV9	TRBJ2-7	TGTGCCAGCAGCCCCACCCAGGGACAGGGGTCCTACGAGCAGTACTTC	CASSPTQGQGSYEQYF
NA	NA	TRBV6-6	TRBJ2-5	TGTGCCATCCAACCTGGGGGAGGAGAGACCCAGTACTTC	CAIQPGGGETQYF
NA	NA	TRBV6-1	TRBJ2-3	TGTGCCAGCAGTGGCGCGGGCGGCACAGATACGCAGTATTTT	CASSGAGGTDTQYF
NA	TRBD2	TRBV28	TRBJ2-7	TGTGCCAGCAGTTTGGGGAGCGGGGGGCAGTGGAAGTACTTC	CASSLGSGGQWKYF
NA	TRBD2	TRBV9	TRBJ2-6	TGTGCCTCACGGGGGGCTGGGGCCAACGTCCTGACTTTC	CASRGAGANVLTF
NA	NA	TRBV7-7	TRBJ2-1	TGTGCCAGCAGCTGGGGGGGGGCGGAGGATGAGCAGTTCTTC	CASSWGGAEDEQFF
NA	TRBD1	TRBV9	TRBJ1-5	TGTGCCAGCAGCCGCGGACAGGGCACCAATCAGCCCCAGCATTTT	CASSRGQGTNQPQHF